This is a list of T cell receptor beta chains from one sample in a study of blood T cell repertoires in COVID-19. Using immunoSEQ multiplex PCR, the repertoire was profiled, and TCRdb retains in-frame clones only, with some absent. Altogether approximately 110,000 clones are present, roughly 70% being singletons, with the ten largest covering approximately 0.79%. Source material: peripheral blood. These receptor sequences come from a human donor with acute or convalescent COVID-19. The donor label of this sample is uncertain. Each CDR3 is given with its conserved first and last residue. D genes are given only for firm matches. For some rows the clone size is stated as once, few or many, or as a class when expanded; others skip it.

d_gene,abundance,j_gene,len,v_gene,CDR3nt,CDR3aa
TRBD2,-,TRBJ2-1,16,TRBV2,TGTGCCAGCAGTCCCGCAGCGGGGGGCCGATTTAATGAGCAGTTCTTC,CASSPAAGGRFNEQFF
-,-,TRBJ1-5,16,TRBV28,TGTGCCAGCAGTTTATGGGGGAGGGAAGGCAATCAGCCCCAGCATTTT,CASSLWGREGNQPQHF
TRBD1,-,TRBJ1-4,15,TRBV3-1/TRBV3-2,TGTGCCAGCAGCCCCTCGGACAGGAAAAATGAAAAACTGTTTTTT,CASSPSDRKNEKLFF
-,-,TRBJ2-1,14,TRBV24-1,TGTGCCACCAGTGTCGGGGTCGGGTACAATGAGCAGTTCTTC,CATSVGVGYNEQFF
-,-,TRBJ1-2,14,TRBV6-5,TGTGCCAGCAGGCTAGCAGGGGAAAGTTATGGCTACACCTTC,CASRLAGESYGYTF
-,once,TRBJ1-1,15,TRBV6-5,TGTGCCAGCAGTCCCGCGGGGTCCTGGAACACTGAAGCTTTCTTT,CASSPAGSWNTEAFF
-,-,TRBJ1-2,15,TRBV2,TGTGCCAGCAGAGACCCAGGGGTCGGTTACTATGGCTACACCTTC,CASRDPGVGYYGYTF
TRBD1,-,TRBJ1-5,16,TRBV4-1,TGCGCCAGCAGCCCCAAGTGGGACAGGGGAAATCAGCCCCAGCATTTT,CASSPKWDRGNQPQHF
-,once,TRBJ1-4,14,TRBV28,TGTGCCAGCAGTTTAGACGGGACTAATGAAAAACTGTTTTTT,CASSLDGTNEKLFF
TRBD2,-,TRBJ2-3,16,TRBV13,TGTGCCAGCAGCGAAAAACTAGCGGGGGGCACAGATACGCAGTATTTT,CASSEKLAGGTDTQYF
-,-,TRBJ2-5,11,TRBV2,TGTGCCAGCAGCCCCGAAGAGACCCAGTACTTC,CASSPEETQYF
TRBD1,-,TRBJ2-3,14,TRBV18,TGTGCCAGCTCACGACAGGGGGGGACAGATACGCAGTATTTT,CASSRQGGTDTQYF
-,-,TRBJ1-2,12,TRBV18,TGTGCCAGCTCACGCTCTACGGGGGGCTACACCTTC,CASSRSTGGYTF
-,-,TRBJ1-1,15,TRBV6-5,TGTGCCAGCAGTTACTCGATCCCCATGGAGACTGAAGCTTTCTTT,CASSYSIPMETEAFF
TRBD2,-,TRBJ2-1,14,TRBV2,TGTGCCAGCAGCGAGGGACTACAAAACAATGAGCAGTTCTTC,CASSEGLQNNEQFF
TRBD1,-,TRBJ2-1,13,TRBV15,TGTGCCACCAGCGGGACAGGGTACAATGAGCAGTTCTTC,CATSGTGYNEQFF
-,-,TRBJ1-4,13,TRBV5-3,TGTGCCACCCTACCCGGGGTCAATGAAAAACTGTTTTTT,CATLPGVNEKLFF
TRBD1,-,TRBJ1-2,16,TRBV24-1,TGTGCCACCAGTGATTCCGGACAGGGGGTTTCGTATGGCTACACCTTC,CATSDSGQGVSYGYTF
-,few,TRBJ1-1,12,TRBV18,TGTGCCAGCTCAACGCTATTGAGTGAAGCTTTCTTT,CASSTLLSEAFF
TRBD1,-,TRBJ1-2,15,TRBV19,TGTGCCAGTAGTACCCAACAGGGGGCGGCTGATGGCTACACCTTC,CASSTQQGAADGYTF
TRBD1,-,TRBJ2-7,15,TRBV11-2,TGTGCCAGCAGCTTAGCTGGACAGGGACTCTACGAGCAGTACTTC,CASSLAGQGLYEQYF
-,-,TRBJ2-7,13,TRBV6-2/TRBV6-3,TGTGCCAGCAACCCAGGACAGCTCTACGAGCAGTACTTC,CASNPGQLYEQYF
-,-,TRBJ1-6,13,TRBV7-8,TGTGCCAGCAGCTTAGTTGCTGGTCGGCCCCTCCACTTT,CASSLVAGRPLHF
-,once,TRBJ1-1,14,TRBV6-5,TGTGCCAGCAGTTACTCGGGGGCTGCTCAAGAAGCTTTCTTT,CASSYSGAAQEAFF
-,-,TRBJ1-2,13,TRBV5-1,TGCGCCAGCGCCTCGCTGACTGACTATGGCTACACCTTC,CASASLTDYGYTF
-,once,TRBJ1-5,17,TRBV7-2,TGTGCCAGCAGCTTAGTTTCGGGGGTGGCGAGCAATCAGCCCCAGCATTTT,CASSLVSGVASNQPQHF
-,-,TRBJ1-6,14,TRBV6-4,TGTGCCAGCAGTAGGGACATTTCGGGTTCACCCCTCCACTTT,CASSRDISGSPLHF
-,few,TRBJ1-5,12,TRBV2,TGTGCCAGCAGTGAAACAGGACAGCCCCAGCATTTT,CASSETGQPQHF
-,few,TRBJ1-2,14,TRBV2,TGTGCCAGCAGTGGACTCACCCCTAACTATGGCTACACCTTC,CASSGLTPNYGYTF
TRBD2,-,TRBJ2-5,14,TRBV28,TGTGCCAGCAATAGCGGGGGGGCCAGAGAGACCCAGTACTTC,CASNSGGARETQYF
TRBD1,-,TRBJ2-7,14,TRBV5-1,TGCGCCAGCAGCCCGGGGGACAGGCCCTACGAGCAGTACTTC,CASSPGDRPYEQYF
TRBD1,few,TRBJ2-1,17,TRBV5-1,TGCGCCAGCAGCCGGACCGGGACAGGGGTTTCCTACAATGAGCAGTTCTTC,CASSRTGTGVSYNEQFF
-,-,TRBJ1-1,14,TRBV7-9,TGTGCCAGCAGCTTGGACACTCTGAACACTGAAGCTTTCTTT,CASSLDTLNTEAFF
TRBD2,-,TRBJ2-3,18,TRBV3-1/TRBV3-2,TGTGCCAGCAGCCAAGCCCTCAGACTAGCGGGGGTGGGGGATACGCAGTATTTT,CASSQALRLAGVGDTQYF
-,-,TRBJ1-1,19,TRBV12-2,TGTGCAAGTCTTCCTAGCCCTCCAGCGAGATTAGCCATGAACACTGAAGCTTTCTTT,CASLPSPPARLAMNTEAFF
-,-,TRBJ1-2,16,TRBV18,TGTGCCAGCTCACCACCGTTCTTACCTGTGAGCTATGGCTACACCTTC,CASSPPFLPVSYGYTF
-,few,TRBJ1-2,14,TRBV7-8,TGTGCCAGCAGCTTAGGGATAGAGGGAGTGGGCTACACCTTC,CASSLGIEGVGYTF
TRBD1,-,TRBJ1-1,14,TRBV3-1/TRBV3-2,TGTGCCAGCAGCCGGACAGGGATGGGCACTGAAGCTTTCTTT,CASSRTGMGTEAFF
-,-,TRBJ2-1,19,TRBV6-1,TGTGCCAGCAGTGAAGCGGGGTCTAGCCGTGCTAGCTCCTACAATGAGCAGTTCTTC,CASSEAGSSRASSYNEQFF
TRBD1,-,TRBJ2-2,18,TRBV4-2,TGTGCCAGCAGCCCCCGAGGAGTAGGGGGCATGGATATCGGGGAGCTGTTTTTT,CASSPRGVGGMDIGELFF
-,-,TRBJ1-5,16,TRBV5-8,TGTGCCAGCAGCAAGGCCGGAGTAGGGGCCAATCAGCCCCAGCATTTT,CASSKAGVGANQPQHF
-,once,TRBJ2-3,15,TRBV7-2,TGTGCCAGCAGCTTAGGTGGCAGGGGAAGGAATACGCAGTATTTT,CASSLGGRGRNTQYF
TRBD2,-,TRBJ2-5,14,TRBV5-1,TGCGCCAGCAGCAGGTTAGCGGGGAAAGAGACCCAGTACTTC,CASSRLAGKETQYF
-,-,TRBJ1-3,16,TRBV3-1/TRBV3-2,TGTGCCAGCAGCCCAAGAGGGCACTTCTCTGGAAACACCATATATTTT,CASSPRGHFSGNTIYF
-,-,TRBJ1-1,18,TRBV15,TGTGCCACCAGCAGAGATCGCACCAGTTGGGGGGGGAACACTGAAGCTTTCTTT,CATSRDRTSWGGNTEAFF
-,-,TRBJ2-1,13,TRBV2,TGTGCCAGCAGTCGAGGGAGACAACCTGAGCAGTTCTTC,CASSRGRQPEQFF
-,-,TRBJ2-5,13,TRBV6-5,TGTGCCAGCAGCCTCGGACTGCGAGAGACCCAGTACTTC,CASSLGLRETQYF